These T cell receptor beta chains were read from a single sample in a study of Graves' ophthalmopathy and Graves' hyperthyroidism. TCRdb re-analysed the multiplex PCR reads in MiXCR, keeping a single row per CDR3 protein. Among 580,000 or so distinct CDR3 sequences listed, about 35% were seen once. Specimen: peripheral blood or thyroid tissue (not recorded which). The origin of the receptors is an adult man with Graves' hyperthyroidism. Each CDR3 is given with its conserved first and last residue. Fields, in order: V gene, D gene, J gene, clone size, CDR3 protein, CDR3 DNA. The D gene is left open where the match is weak. Not all rows give a size; the values are once, few, many and, for expanded clones, a class.

>TRBV5-6|NA|TRBJ1-1|many
CASSRQATNTEAFF
TGTGCCAGCAGCCGACAGGCGACGAACACTGAAGCTTTCTTT
>TRBV5-5|NA|TRBJ1-4|many
CASSLVGGVDEKLFF
TGTGCCAGCAGCTTGGTAGGTGGAGTGGATGAAAAACTGTTTTTT
>TRBV29-1|TRBD2|TRBJ2-3|few
CSTWTSGGADTQYF
TGCAGCACCTGGACTAGCGGGGGTGCAGATACGCAGTATTTT
>TRBV27|NA|TRBJ1-6|NA
CASSSTGNYNSPLHF
TGTGCCAGCAGTTCCACAGGAAACTATAATTCACCCCTCCACTTT
>TRBV6-5|NA|TRBJ1-1|many
CASRRSGGTEAFF
TGTGCCAGCAGAAGATCTGGGGGCACTGAAGCTTTCTTT
>TRBV7-3|NA|TRBJ1-3|NA
CASSLAIGQGHF
TGTGCCAGCAGCTTAGCGATCGGGCAGGGACATTTT
>TRBV20-1|TRBD2|TRBJ2-7|few
CSAGLAGELHYEQYF
TGCAGTGCTGGACTAGCGGGAGAACTACACTACGAGCAGTACTTC
>TRBV29-1|NA|TRBJ2-7|NA
CSARLDRRDHEQYF
TGCAGTGCTAGGCTGGACAGGCGGGACCACGAGCAGTACTTC
>TRBV5-6|NA|TRBJ1-6|many
CASSWWDNLNSPLHF
TGTGCCAGCAGCTGGTGGGACAATCTAAATTCACCCCTCCACTTT
>TRBV7-9|TRBD1|TRBJ2-7|NA
CASSSTGDRGDYEQYF
TGTGCCAGCAGCTCCACTGGGGACAGGGGGGACTACGAGCAGTACTTC
>TRBV24-1|NA|TRBJ1-2|many
CATSDPGLTGGYTF
TGTGCCACCAGTGATCCGGGATTGACTGGTGGCTACACCTTC
>TRBV5-4|NA|TRBJ2-1|NA
CASSSGLLGDEQFF
TGTGCCAGCAGCTCAGGACTCCTGGGGGATGAGCAGTTCTTC
>TRBV29-1|NA|TRBJ1-6|NA
CSVEGRAAGATLHF
TGCAGCGTTGAGGGCAGGGCGGCCGGGGCCACCCTCCACTTT
>TRBV9|NA|TRBJ1-2|NA
CASSDHPGRGYTF
TGTGCCAGCAGCGACCACCCGGGGCGAGGCTACACCTTC
>TRBV15|TRBD1|TRBJ2-3|NA
CATSKRQGPTDTQYF
TGTGCCACCAGCAAACGACAGGGGCCCACAGATACGCAGTATTTT
>TRBV10-3|TRBD1|TRBJ1-2|NA
CASSAFTSGSGTAYGYTF
TGTGCCAGCAGTGCCTTTACTAGCGGGAGCGGGACAGCCTATGGCTACACCTTC
>TRBV14|TRBD1|TRBJ1-1|many
CASSPSRDRGRTEAFF
TGTGCCAGCAGCCCAAGCCGGGACAGGGGAAGGACTGAAGCTTTCTTT
>TRBV7-9|TRBD2|TRBJ2-5|many
CASSLETGGETQYF
TGTGCCAGCAGCTTAGAGACGGGGGGAGAGACCCAGTACTTC
>TRBV7-8|NA|TRBJ2-5|NA
CASSLSRVFEQLF
TGTGCCAGCAGCTTAAGCAGGGTGTTTGAGCAGCTCTTC
>TRBV29-1|NA|TRBJ1-1|many
CSLVLYPAPNTEAFF
TGCAGCCTGGTCCTCTATCCGGCCCCGAACACTGAAGCTTTCTTT
>TRBV25-1|NA|TRBJ1-4|many
CASSSPQGSNEKLFF
TGTGCCAGCAGTAGTCCGCAGGGCTCTAATGAAAAACTGTTTTTT
>TRBV19|NA|TRBJ2-6|NA
CATKDVRERNTEAF
TGTGCCACCAAAGATGTCAGGGAGAGGAACACTGAAGCTTTC
>TRBV12-3/TRBV12-4|NA|TRBJ1-1|few
CASSFPGWGTEAFF
TGTGCCAGCAGTTTTCCGGGTTGGGGCACTGAAGCTTTCTTT
>TRBV7-9|NA|TRBJ1-2|many
CASSSSRDGLNYGYTF
TGTGCCAGCAGCTCTAGCCGGGACGGCCTTAACTATGGCTACACCTTC
>TRBV19|TRBD1|TRBJ1-1|few
CASSIDGDRGTTEAFF
TGTGCCAGTAGTATAGACGGGGACAGGGGGACCACTGAAGCTTTCTTT
>TRBV10-3|NA|TRBJ2-6|many
CAISESSGYRGTGANVLTF
TGTGCCATCAGTGAGTCGTCAGGGTATAGGGGTACTGGGGCCAACGTCCTGACTTTC
>TRBV29-1|NA|TRBJ2-7|once
CSVKVGGEQYF
TGCAGCGTAAAGGTTGGGGGGGAGCAGTACTTC
>TRBV2|NA|TRBJ2-1|NA
CASNEDAYNEQFF
TGTGCCAGTAACGAAGACGCGTACAATGAGCAGTTCTTC
>TRBV7-3|TRBD1|TRBJ1-3|NA
CASSRGQSSGNTIYF
TGCGCCAGCAGCCGGGGACAGAGCTCTGGAAACACCATATATTTT
>TRBV2|NA|TRBJ1-1|many
CASSSEIPGRTHDTEAFF
TGTGCCAGCAGTTCCGAAATCCCGGGACGGACCCATGATACTGAAGCTTTCTTT
>TRBV29-1|TRBD2|TRBJ2-1|once
CSVVSGTSGDEQFF
TGCAGCGTTGTAAGCGGGACTAGCGGGGATGAGCAGTTCTTC
>TRBV20-1|TRBD2|TRBJ2-7|many
CSAIGLAGGPIGEQYF
TGCAGTGCTATTGGCCTAGCGGGAGGGCCAATTGGCGAGCAGTACTTC
>TRBV19|TRBD1|TRBJ2-7|many
CASSPQDRSSYEQYF
TGTGCCAGTAGTCCACAGGACAGGAGCTCCTACGAGCAGTACTTC
>TRBV10-3|NA|TRBJ2-5|once
CAISAPPEPETQYF
TGTGCCATCAGTGCCCCGCCGGAACCAGAGACCCAGTACTTC
>TRBV6-5|NA|TRBJ1-6|few
CASSYNSYNSPLHF
TGTGCCAGCAGTTACAACAGCTATAATTCACCCCTCCACTTT
>TRBV29-1|TRBD1|TRBJ1-2|NA
CSVVSGTGYGNTF
TGCAGCGTCGTCTCCGGGACAGGGTATGGAAACACCTTC
>TRBV25-1|NA|TRBJ2-5|NA
CASSLVGAYQETQYF
TGTGCCAGCAGCTTGGTTGGGGCCTACCAAGAGACCCAGTACTTC
>TRBV7-9|NA|TRBJ1-6|NA
CASTSGEYNSPLHF
TGTGCCAGCACCTCAGGGGAGTATAATTCACCCCTCCACTTT
>TRBV4-1|NA|TRBJ1-2|few
CASSQALALEGTGYGYTF
TGCGCCAGCAGCCAAGCATTGGCCCTGGAGGGGACGGGCTATGGCTACACCTTC
>TRBV5-1|TRBD1|TRBJ1-1|many
CASSIGGQGVGAFF
TGCGCCAGCAGCATTGGCGGACAGGGTGTTGGTGCTTTCTTT
>TRBV20-1|NA|TRBJ1-1|NA
CSACLQVGYTEAFF
TGCAGTGCCTGCCTACAGGTGGGATACACTGAAGCTTTCTTT
>TRBV25-1|TRBD1|TRBJ1-2|NA
CASSKSSTGAYGYTF
TGTGCCAGCAGCAAGTCCTCGACAGGGGCCTATGGCTACACCTTC
>TRBV19|NA|TRBJ2-2|few
CASDPRGETNTGELFF
TGTGCCAGCGACCCCCGAGGGGAAACGAACACCGGGGAGCTGTTTTTT
>TRBV7-2|NA|TRBJ1-1|NA
CASSFYRTQKTEAFF
TGTGCCAGCAGCTTCTACAGGACCCAGAAAACCGAAGCTTTCTTT
>TRBV29-1|NA|TRBJ2-5|NA
CSPPGPSGGTQYF
TGCAGCCCCCCCGGACCGAGCGGAGGGACCCAGTACTTC
>TRBV5-1|NA|TRBJ2-7|NA
CAGSLTGISYEQYF
TGCGCCGGCAGCTTGACGGGTATCTCCTACGAGCAGTACTTC